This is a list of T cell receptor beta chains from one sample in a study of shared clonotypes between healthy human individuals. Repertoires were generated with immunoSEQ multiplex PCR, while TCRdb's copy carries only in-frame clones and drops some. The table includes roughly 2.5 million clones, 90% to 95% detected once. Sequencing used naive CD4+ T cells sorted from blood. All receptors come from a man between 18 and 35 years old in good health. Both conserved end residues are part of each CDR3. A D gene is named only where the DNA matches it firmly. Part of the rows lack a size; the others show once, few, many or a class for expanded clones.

CDR3nt: TGTGCCAGCAGTAAAGACAGGGGGTCCCGCAATTCACCCCTCCACTTT
CDR3aa: CASSKDRGSRNSPLHF
v_gene: TRBV28
len: 16
d_gene: TRBD1
abundance: few
j_gene: TRBJ1-6

CDR3nt: TGCGCCAGCAGCCCCATTTCAGGACGGAGCGGGGAGCTGTTTTTT
CDR3aa: CASSPISGRSGELFF
v_gene: TRBV5-1
len: 15
d_gene: NA
abundance: few
j_gene: TRBJ2-2

CDR3nt: TGTGCCAGTAGAGAGCATGGCATGAGTGTTTCACCCCTCCACTTT
CDR3aa: CASREHGMSVSPLHF
v_gene: TRBV19
len: 15
d_gene: NA
abundance: NA
j_gene: TRBJ1-6

CDR3nt: TGTGCCAGCAGTGAAACCGCGGGGACTGAAGCTTTCTTT
CDR3aa: CASSETAGTEAFF
v_gene: TRBV25-1
len: 13
d_gene: NA
abundance: NA
j_gene: TRBJ1-1

CDR3nt: TGTGCCAGCAGCGAGAGGTATAATTCACCCCTCCACTTT
CDR3aa: CASSERYNSPLHF
v_gene: TRBV9
len: 13
d_gene: NA
abundance: NA
j_gene: TRBJ1-6

CDR3nt: TGTGCCAGCAGCTTAGCGGCTAGCGGAACCTACGAGCAGTACTTC
CDR3aa: CASSLAASGTYEQYF
v_gene: TRBV7-9
len: 15
d_gene: TRBD2
abundance: NA
j_gene: TRBJ2-7

CDR3nt: TGTGCCAGCAGGGAAGTCGACATCTACGAGCAGTACTTC
CDR3aa: CASREVDIYEQYF
v_gene: TRBV6-1
len: 13
d_gene: NA
abundance: NA
j_gene: TRBJ2-7

CDR3nt: TGTGCCAGCAGCTTCGCGACTAGCGGGGGCTACACCGGGGAGCTGTTTTTT
CDR3aa: CASSFATSGGYTGELFF
v_gene: TRBV5-6
len: 17
d_gene: TRBD2
abundance: NA
j_gene: TRBJ2-2

CDR3nt: TGTGCCAGCAGCTTCAGCGGGAGGCAGGAGACCCAGTACTTC
CDR3aa: CASSFSGRQETQYF
v_gene: TRBV5-6
len: 14
d_gene: TRBD2
abundance: NA
j_gene: TRBJ2-5

CDR3nt: TGTGCCAGTAGCCCGGACAGGGGGCCTGAAAAACTGTTTTTT
CDR3aa: CASSPDRGPEKLFF
v_gene: TRBV19
len: 14
d_gene: TRBD1
abundance: once
j_gene: TRBJ1-4

CDR3nt: TGTGCCTGGAGTGTATTTCGCACCTTCCCCTATAATTCACCCCTCCACTTT
CDR3aa: CAWSVFRTFPYNSPLHF
v_gene: TRBV30
len: 17
d_gene: NA
abundance: NA
j_gene: TRBJ1-6

CDR3nt: TGTGCCAGCAGCTTAGCCCCGGGGCTGGCGAACTTC
CDR3aa: CASSLAPGLANF
v_gene: TRBV7-8
len: 12
d_gene: NA
abundance: NA
j_gene: TRBJ2-5

CDR3nt: TGTGCCAGCAGCCCTACAGGGAACACCGGGGAGCTGTTTTTT
CDR3aa: CASSPTGNTGELFF
v_gene: TRBV11-2
len: 14
d_gene: NA
abundance: NA
j_gene: TRBJ2-2

CDR3nt: TGTGCCAGCAGCTTGGAGTACCGGTGGTCGAACACCGGGGAGCTGTTTTTT
CDR3aa: CASSLEYRWSNTGELFF
v_gene: TRBV5-6
len: 17
d_gene: NA
abundance: once
j_gene: TRBJ2-2

CDR3nt: TGTGCCAGCAGTTTGGGTACGTGGGGGAGCTCCTACGAGCAGTACTTC
CDR3aa: CASSLGTWGSSYEQYF
v_gene: TRBV28
len: 16
d_gene: NA
abundance: NA
j_gene: TRBJ2-7

CDR3nt: TGCGCCAGCAGCTTGAGTCTCGGGGCAGAAAACGTCTATGGCTACACCTTC
CDR3aa: CASSLSLGAENVYGYTF
v_gene: TRBV5-1
len: 17
d_gene: NA
abundance: NA
j_gene: TRBJ1-2

CDR3nt: TGTGCCAGCAGCCAGACAGGAAACTATGGCTACACCTTC
CDR3aa: CASSQTGNYGYTF
v_gene: TRBV6-5
len: 13
d_gene: NA
abundance: NA
j_gene: TRBJ1-2

CDR3nt: TGTGCCAGCAGCGGGCGGACAGGGGTGGGTCGAGGCTACACCTTC
CDR3aa: CASSGRTGVGRGYTF
v_gene: TRBV7-9
len: 15
d_gene: TRBD1
abundance: NA
j_gene: TRBJ1-2

CDR3nt: TGCGCCAGCAGATCGGACCCGGCTTCCTACGAGCAGTACTTC
CDR3aa: CASRSDPASYEQYF
v_gene: TRBV5-1
len: 14
d_gene: NA
abundance: NA
j_gene: TRBJ2-7

CDR3nt: TGTGCCAGCAAGGCGACGGTTAATGAAAAACTGTTTTTT
CDR3aa: CASKATVNEKLFF
v_gene: TRBV6-6
len: 13
d_gene: NA
abundance: NA
j_gene: TRBJ1-4

CDR3nt: TGTGCCAGCGGCCGGGGGTTGGACAATCAGCCCCAGCATTTT
CDR3aa: CASGRGLDNQPQHF
v_gene: TRBV6-5
len: 14
d_gene: NA
abundance: NA
j_gene: TRBJ1-5

CDR3nt: TGTGCCAGCAGTTATCAAGAGGGGGCATGGCGGGAGCAGTACTTC
CDR3aa: CASSYQEGAWREQYF
v_gene: TRBV6-6
len: 15
d_gene: TRBD1
abundance: once
j_gene: TRBJ2-7

CDR3nt: TGTGCCAGCACTGCGGGGACGAGCACTGAAGCTTTCTTT
CDR3aa: CASTAGTSTEAFF
v_gene: TRBV11-1
len: 13
d_gene: NA
abundance: NA
j_gene: TRBJ1-1

CDR3nt: TGTGCCAGTAGTGCCCTGGACAGGGTCGCCGGGGAGCTGTTTTTT
CDR3aa: CASSALDRVAGELFF
v_gene: TRBV19
len: 15
d_gene: TRBD1
abundance: NA
j_gene: TRBJ2-2

CDR3nt: TGCAGCGTTGAATCGGGACAGGGGGCACATACGCAGTATTTT
CDR3aa: CSVESGQGAHTQYF
v_gene: TRBV29-1
len: 14
d_gene: TRBD1
abundance: NA
j_gene: TRBJ2-3

CDR3nt: TGTGCCAGCCGCGAGGGGGACGGATTTTACCTCGAGCAGTACTTC
CDR3aa: CASREGDGFYLEQYF
v_gene: TRBV28
len: 15
d_gene: NA
abundance: NA
j_gene: TRBJ2-7

CDR3nt: TGTGCCAGCAGCCCTGGCATCTCTGGGGCCAACGTCCTGACTTTC
CDR3aa: CASSPGISGANVLTF
v_gene: TRBV9
len: 15
d_gene: NA
abundance: NA
j_gene: TRBJ2-6

CDR3nt: TGTGCCAGCACCAATTGGGCAGGACAGCCCCAGCATTTT
CDR3aa: CASTNWAGQPQHF
v_gene: TRBV6-1
len: 13
d_gene: NA
abundance: NA
j_gene: TRBJ1-5

CDR3nt: TGTGCCAGCAGTCTGAGGACCACAAATCGTTCACCCCTCCACTTT
CDR3aa: CASSLRTTNRSPLHF
v_gene: TRBV28
len: 15
d_gene: NA
abundance: NA
j_gene: TRBJ1-6

CDR3nt: TGTGCCAGCAGTTACTCGGGCGGGATCTCTGGAAACACCATATATTTT
CDR3aa: CASSYSGGISGNTIYF
v_gene: TRBV6-5
len: 16
d_gene: NA
abundance: NA
j_gene: TRBJ1-3

CDR3nt: TGTGCCAGCAGCTTAGATAGCACCACCGGGGAGCTGTTTTTT
CDR3aa: CASSLDSTTGELFF
v_gene: TRBV11-3
len: 14
d_gene: NA
abundance: NA
j_gene: TRBJ2-2

CDR3nt: TGTGCCAGCAGCGCGACAGGGACGGGTGGCTACACCTTC
CDR3aa: CASSATGTGGYTF
v_gene: TRBV5-6
len: 13
d_gene: TRBD1
abundance: NA
j_gene: TRBJ1-2

CDR3nt: TGTGCCAGCAGTGACCTCCTGGGGGCACTCAATAATTCACCCCTCCACTTT
CDR3aa: CASSDLLGALNNSPLHF
v_gene: TRBV2
len: 17
d_gene: NA
abundance: NA
j_gene: TRBJ1-6

CDR3nt: TGTGCCTGGACCTACTCCAGGGTCACCGGGGAGCTGTTTTTT
CDR3aa: CAWTYSRVTGELFF
v_gene: TRBV30
len: 14
d_gene: NA
abundance: NA
j_gene: TRBJ2-2

CDR3nt: TGTGCCAGTAGAACTACAGGGGACGCGAACTATGGCTACACCTTC
CDR3aa: CASRTTGDANYGYTF
v_gene: TRBV19
len: 15
d_gene: TRBD1
abundance: NA
j_gene: TRBJ1-2

CDR3nt: TGTGCCAGCAGGAGACAGGGGGCCTACGAGCAGTACTTC
CDR3aa: CASRRQGAYEQYF
v_gene: TRBV28
len: 13
d_gene: TRBD1
abundance: NA
j_gene: TRBJ2-7

CDR3nt: TGTGCCGGTACAGGGGGCTCCTACAATGAGCAGTTCTTC
CDR3aa: CAGTGGSYNEQFF
v_gene: TRBV7-9
len: 13
d_gene: TRBD1
abundance: NA
j_gene: TRBJ2-1

CDR3nt: TGTGCCAGTAGTATTTCGAGGGGCCTTGGTAATCAGCCCCAGCATTTT
CDR3aa: CASSISRGLGNQPQHF
v_gene: TRBV19
len: 16
d_gene: NA
abundance: NA
j_gene: TRBJ1-5

CDR3nt: TGTGCCAGCAGGAATGAGGGAAACACCGGGGAGCTGTTTTTT
CDR3aa: CASRNEGNTGELFF
v_gene: TRBV6-6
len: 14
d_gene: NA
abundance: NA
j_gene: TRBJ2-2

CDR3nt: TGTGCCAGCAGTGAAGGGACAGGGGGAGCGAAAGAGACCCAGTACTTC
CDR3aa: CASSEGTGGAKETQYF
v_gene: TRBV2
len: 16
d_gene: TRBD1
abundance: NA
j_gene: TRBJ2-5

CDR3nt: TGTGCCAGTCGCCTACATAACCAAGAGACCCAGTACTTC
CDR3aa: CASRLHNQETQYF
v_gene: TRBV6-1
len: 13
d_gene: NA
abundance: NA
j_gene: TRBJ2-5

CDR3nt: TGTGCCGGTACCCGGGACAGGAGCACAGATACGCAGTATTTT
CDR3aa: CAGTRDRSTDTQYF
v_gene: TRBV2
len: 14
d_gene: TRBD1
abundance: NA
j_gene: TRBJ2-3

CDR3nt: TGTGCCAGCAGTGAACCCGGCCCTCTTAGTTTCGGGGAGCTGTTTTTT
CDR3aa: CASSEPGPLSFGELFF
v_gene: TRBV6-1
len: 16
d_gene: NA
abundance: NA
j_gene: TRBJ2-2

CDR3nt: TGTGCCAGCAGCCACGAGGGCAGGGGAAATGAAGCTTTCTTT
CDR3aa: CASSHEGRGNEAFF
v_gene: TRBV6-5
len: 14
d_gene: NA
abundance: NA
j_gene: TRBJ1-1

CDR3nt: TGTGCCAGCAGCAAGAGGGCCGGCGGTTCTAGCACAGATACGCAGTATTTT
CDR3aa: CASSKRAGGSSTDTQYF
v_gene: TRBV7-2
len: 17
d_gene: NA
abundance: NA
j_gene: TRBJ2-3

CDR3nt: TGCGCCAGCAGCTTGGGACAGGGCGTGAACACCGGGGAGCTGTTTTTT
CDR3aa: CASSLGQGVNTGELFF
v_gene: TRBV5-1
len: 16
d_gene: TRBD1
abundance: once
j_gene: TRBJ2-2

CDR3nt: TGTGCCAGCAGCTTAGATTGGTCCGGGGGGCTACGAAACACCATATATTTT
CDR3aa: CASSLDWSGGLRNTIYF
v_gene: TRBV7-2
len: 17
d_gene: NA
abundance: NA
j_gene: TRBJ1-3

CDR3nt: TGCGCCAGCAGCCCGGACGGGGGGAATTCACCCCTCCACTTT
CDR3aa: CASSPDGGNSPLHF
v_gene: TRBV5-1
len: 14
d_gene: NA
abundance: NA
j_gene: TRBJ1-6

CDR3nt: TGTGCCAGCAGTTTGAGCCGGCAGGGGACCCAGTACTTC
CDR3aa: CASSLSRQGTQYF
v_gene: TRBV28
len: 13
d_gene: NA
abundance: once
j_gene: TRBJ2-5

CDR3nt: TGTGCCATCAGTTCCGGGACCCCCTACAATGAGCAGTTCTTC
CDR3aa: CAISSGTPYNEQFF
v_gene: TRBV10-3
len: 14
d_gene: NA
abundance: NA
j_gene: TRBJ2-1

CDR3nt: TGTGCCAGCAGCGTAGGACTAGCGGGCATAGAGACCCAGTACTTC
CDR3aa: CASSVGLAGIETQYF
v_gene: TRBV9
len: 15
d_gene: TRBD2
abundance: NA
j_gene: TRBJ2-5